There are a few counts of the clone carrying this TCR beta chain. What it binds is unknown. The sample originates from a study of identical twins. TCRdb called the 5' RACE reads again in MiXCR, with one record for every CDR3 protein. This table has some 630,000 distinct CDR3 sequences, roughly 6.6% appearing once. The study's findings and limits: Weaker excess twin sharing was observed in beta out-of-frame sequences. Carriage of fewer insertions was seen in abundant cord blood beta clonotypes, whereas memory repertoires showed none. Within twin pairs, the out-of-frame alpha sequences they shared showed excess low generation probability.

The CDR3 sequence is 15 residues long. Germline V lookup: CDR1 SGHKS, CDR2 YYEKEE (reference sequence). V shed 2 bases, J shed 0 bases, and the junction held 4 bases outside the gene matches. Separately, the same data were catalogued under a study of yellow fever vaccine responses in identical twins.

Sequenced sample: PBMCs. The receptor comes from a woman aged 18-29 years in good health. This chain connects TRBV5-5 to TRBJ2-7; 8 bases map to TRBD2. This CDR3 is CASSFGAGASYEQYF. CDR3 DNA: TGTGCCAGCAGCTTTGGAGCGGGGGCCTCCTACGAGCAGTACTTC.